This TCR beta chain originates from a study of blood T cells in healthy people across ages. Study-level points and caveats: Reliance upon unsorted PBMCs precluded definitive naive versus antigen-experienced comparison. Observed TCR beta diversity showed a strong correlation with the percentage of naive T cells as measured by flow cytometry.

As to this clonotype: Its antigen is unidentified.

The total RNA that was extracted per sample amounted to at least 5.5 micrograms. The CDR3 extends over 15 amino acids. Trimming shortened V by 6 bases and J by 2 bases, and 17 bases separated the two germline ends. CDR1 and CDR2 (germline): SGHVS, FNYEAQ. Together with a sample-barcoded 5' primer, a J-beta primer mix was included in a second PCR lasting roughly 6 to 12 cycles. TCRdb reprocessed the 5' RACE reads via MiXCR and lists one record per CDR3 protein. Here the sample spans some 920,000 distinct CDR3 sequences, approximately 50% being singletons. This clonotype was sampled from a woman aged 60-70 years in good health. The V and J genes are TRBV7-6 and TRBJ2-7; tentative D call: TRBD1 (6 bases). The material sequenced was blood. The CDR3 region is CASSLRGTGTYEQYF. Here the CDR3 DNA reads TGTGCCAGCAGTTTAAGGGGCACAGGGACCTACGAGCAGTACTTC.